Sequencing of this T cell receptor beta chain was carried out in a study of blood T cell repertoires in COVID-19. V lost 2 bases and J 7 bases, leaving 11 bases between the germline ends. From germline, CDR1 is MNHNS and CDR2 SASEGT. The CDR3 has 13 residues. Clones were sequenced by immunoSEQ multiplex PCR, and TCRdb holds only the in-frame ones, with some missing. Of a few hundred thousand clones listed, approximately 87% are singletons. Sample: peripheral blood. The chain recombines TRBV6-1 with TRBJ1-1; a weak D match, TRBD1 (5 bases). The sequence came from a man in his 60s with acute or convalescent COVID-19. The DNA for the CDR3 is TGTGCCAGCAGTGAAAGAGCAGGGTTTGAAGCTTTCTTT. As protein: CASSERAGFEAFF.